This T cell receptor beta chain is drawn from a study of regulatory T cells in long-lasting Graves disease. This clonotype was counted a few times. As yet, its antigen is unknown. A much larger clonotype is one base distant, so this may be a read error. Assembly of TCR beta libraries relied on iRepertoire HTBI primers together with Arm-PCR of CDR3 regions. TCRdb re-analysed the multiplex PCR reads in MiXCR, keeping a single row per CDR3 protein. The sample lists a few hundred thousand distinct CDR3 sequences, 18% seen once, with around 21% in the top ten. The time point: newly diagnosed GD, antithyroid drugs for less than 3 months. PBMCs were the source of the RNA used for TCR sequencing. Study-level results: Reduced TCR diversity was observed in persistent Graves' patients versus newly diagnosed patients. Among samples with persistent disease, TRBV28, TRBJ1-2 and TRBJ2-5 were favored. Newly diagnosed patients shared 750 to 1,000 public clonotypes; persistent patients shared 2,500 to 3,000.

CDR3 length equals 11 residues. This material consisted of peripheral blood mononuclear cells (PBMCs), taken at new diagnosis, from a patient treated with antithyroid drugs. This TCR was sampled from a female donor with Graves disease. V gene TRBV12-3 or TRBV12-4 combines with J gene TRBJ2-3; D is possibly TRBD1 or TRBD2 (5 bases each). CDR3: CTSRELDTQYF. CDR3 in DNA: TGTACCAGCAGGGAGCTTGATACGCAGTATTTT.